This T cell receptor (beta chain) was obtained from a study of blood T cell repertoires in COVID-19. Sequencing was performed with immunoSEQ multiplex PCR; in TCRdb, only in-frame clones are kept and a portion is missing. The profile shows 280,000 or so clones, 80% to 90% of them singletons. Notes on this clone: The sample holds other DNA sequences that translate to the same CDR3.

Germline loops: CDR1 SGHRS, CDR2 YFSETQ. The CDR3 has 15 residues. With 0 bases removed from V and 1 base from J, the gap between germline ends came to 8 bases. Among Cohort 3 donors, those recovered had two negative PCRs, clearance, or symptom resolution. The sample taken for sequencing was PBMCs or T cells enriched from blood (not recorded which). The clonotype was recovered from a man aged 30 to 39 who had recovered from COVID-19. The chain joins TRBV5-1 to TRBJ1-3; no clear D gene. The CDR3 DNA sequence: TGCGCCAGCAGCTTGGGATCGGGGTCTGGAAACACCATATATTTT. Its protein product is CASSLGSGSGNTIYF.